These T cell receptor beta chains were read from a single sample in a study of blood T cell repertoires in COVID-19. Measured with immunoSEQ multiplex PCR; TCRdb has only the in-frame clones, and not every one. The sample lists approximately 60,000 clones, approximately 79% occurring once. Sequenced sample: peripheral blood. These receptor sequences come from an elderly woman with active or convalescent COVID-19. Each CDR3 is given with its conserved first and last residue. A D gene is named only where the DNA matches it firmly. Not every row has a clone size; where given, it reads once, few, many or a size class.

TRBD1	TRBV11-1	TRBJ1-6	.	TGTGCCAGCAGCCTGACAGGGAATAATTCACCCCTCCACTTT	CASSLTGNNSPLHF
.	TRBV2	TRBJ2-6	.	TGTGCCAGCAGCTCAGGGGATTCTGGGGCCAACGTCCTGACTTTC	CASSSGDSGANVLTF
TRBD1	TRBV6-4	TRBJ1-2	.	TGTGCCAGCAGTGCTCAGGGGGCGTCGGGCTACACCTTC	CASSAQGASGYTF
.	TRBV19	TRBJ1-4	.	TGTGCCAGTAGCCAGGACAAATTCGAAAAACTGTTTTTT	CASSQDKFEKLFF
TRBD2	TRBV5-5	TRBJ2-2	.	TGTGCCAGCAGCTTTATTAGCGGGTCGAACACCGGGGAGCTGTTTTTT	CASSFISGSNTGELFF
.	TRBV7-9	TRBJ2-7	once	TGTGCCAGCAGTCGGAGCTCCTACGAGCAGTACTTC	CASSRSSYEQYF
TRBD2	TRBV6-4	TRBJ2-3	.	TGTGCCAGCAGCCGCGACGGATTGGGGGGGGATACGCAGTATTTT	CASSRDGLGGDTQYF
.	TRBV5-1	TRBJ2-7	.	TGCGCCAGCAGCCTGATACCGGGTTTGGACGAGCAGTACTTC	CASSLIPGLDEQYF
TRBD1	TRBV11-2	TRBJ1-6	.	TGTGCCAGCAGCCCGGACAGGGGTAATTCACCCCTCCACTTT	CASSPDRGNSPLHF
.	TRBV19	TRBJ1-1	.	TGTGCCAAGGGCGGCGGGGCCGGCGTGGGGGCTTTCTTT	CAKGGGAGVGAFF
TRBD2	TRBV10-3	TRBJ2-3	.	TGTGCCATCAGTGAGCTAGCGGGGGGGCTAGATACGCAGTATTTT	CAISELAGGLDTQYF
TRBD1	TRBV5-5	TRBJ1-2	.	TGTGCCAGCAGCTCTGACAGGGGATCCAACTATGGCTACACCTTC	CASSSDRGSNYGYTF
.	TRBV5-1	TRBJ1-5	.	TGCGCCAGCAGTCAGGGAGGGGATAGCAATCAGCCCCAGCATTTT	CASSQGGDSNQPQHF
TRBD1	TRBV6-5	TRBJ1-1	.	TGTGCCAGCAAATTGTTCCGACAGGGTGAAGCTTTCTTT	CASKLFRQGEAFF
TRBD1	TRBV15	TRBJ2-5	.	TGTGCCACCAGCACACAGACAGGGGGCGTAGAGACCCAGTACTTC	CATSTQTGGVETQYF